This T cell receptor beta chain was observed in a study of cytomegalovirus exposure and HLA in healthy donors. PCR used 60 Vbeta primers and 13 Jbeta primers. The table came from immunoSEQ multiplex PCR; TCRdb's copy has only in-frame clones and leaves some out. The data show about 130,000 clones, with over 75% seen just once and 5.3% held by the top ten. Trimming took 3 bases from V and 0 from J; bases not matched to a gene: 4. Per germline, CDR1 MGHDK and CDR2 SYGVNS. CDR3 length equals 17 residues. This receptor was obtained from a man aged 25-45 years in good health and CMV-seronegative. Sequencing input: PBMCs. The rearrangement links TRBV25-1 to TRBJ2-1; 11 positions match TRBD2. The CDR3 DNA reads as TGTGCCAGCAGTGAGGGGACTAGCGGTACCTCCTACAATGAGCAGTTCTTC. Its translation is CASSEGTSGTSYNEQFF.